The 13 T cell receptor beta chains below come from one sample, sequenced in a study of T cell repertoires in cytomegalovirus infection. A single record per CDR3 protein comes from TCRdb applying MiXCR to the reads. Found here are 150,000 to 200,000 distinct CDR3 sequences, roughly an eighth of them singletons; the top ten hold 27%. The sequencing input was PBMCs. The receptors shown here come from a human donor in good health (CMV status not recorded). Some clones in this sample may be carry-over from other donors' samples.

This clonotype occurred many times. The CDR3, as DNA: TGTGCCAGCAGCTTTTCGGGAGCGGGAGGAGGCGACGATACGCAGTATTTT. This encodes CASSFSGAGGGDDTQYF. The chain couples TRBV7-9 to TRBJ2-3; 9 nucleotides agree with TRBD2. The trim removed 3 bases at V and 6 bases at J, leaving 13 bases unmatched. The CDR3 spans 17 residues. CDR1 and CDR2 from the germline V gene are SEHNR and FQNEAQ (reference sequence).

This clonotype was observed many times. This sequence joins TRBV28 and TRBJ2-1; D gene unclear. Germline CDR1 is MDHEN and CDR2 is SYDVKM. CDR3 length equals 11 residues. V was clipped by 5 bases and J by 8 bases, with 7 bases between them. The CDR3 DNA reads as TGTGCCAGCAGTGCTTGGGATGAGCAGTTCTTC. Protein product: CASSAWDEQFF.

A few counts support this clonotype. CDR3 in DNA: TGTGCCAGTAGTATAGGTGCGACCTACGTCAAAAACATTCAGTACTTC. Translated: CASSIGATYVKNIQYF. The chain couples TRBV19 to TRBJ2-4, with D hard to call. V was cut by 1 base and J by 3 bases, with 13 bases left in between. The CDR3 runs to 16 residues. Germline CDR1 LNHDA, CDR2 SQIVND (reference sequence).

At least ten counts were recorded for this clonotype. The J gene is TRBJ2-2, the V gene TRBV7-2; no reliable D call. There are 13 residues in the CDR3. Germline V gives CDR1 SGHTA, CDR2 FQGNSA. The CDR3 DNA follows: TGTGCAGCCCGGCTACCGAACACCGGGGAGCTGTTTTTT. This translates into CAARLPNTGELFF. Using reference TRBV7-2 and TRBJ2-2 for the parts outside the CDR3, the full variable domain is GAGVSQSPSNKVTEKGKDVELRCDPISGHTALYWYRQSLGQGLEFLIYFQGNSAPDKSGLPSDRFSAERTGGSVSTLTIQRTQQEDSAVYLCAARLPNTGELFFGEGSRLTVL.

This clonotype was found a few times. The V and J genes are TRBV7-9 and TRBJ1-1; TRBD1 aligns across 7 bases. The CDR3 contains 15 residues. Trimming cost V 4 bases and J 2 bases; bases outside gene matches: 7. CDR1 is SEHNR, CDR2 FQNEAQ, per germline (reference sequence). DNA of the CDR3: TGTGCCAGCAGCTCCTACGGGACAGAAAACACTGAAGCTTTCTTT. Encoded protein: CASSSYGTENTEAFF.

CDR3 in DNA: TGTGCCACCAGCCCCCCGGCGGGAGCCTCTGGGGCCAACGTCCTGACTTTC. Its translation is CATSPPAGASGANVLTF. The chain carries TRBV15 and TRBJ2-6; 7 positions match TRBD2. The CDR3 is made up of 17 amino acids. CDR1 and CDR2 from the germline V gene are LNHNV and YYDKDF (reference sequence). The J segment lost 0 bases and the V segment lost 5 bases, leaving 7 bases of the junction unmatched.

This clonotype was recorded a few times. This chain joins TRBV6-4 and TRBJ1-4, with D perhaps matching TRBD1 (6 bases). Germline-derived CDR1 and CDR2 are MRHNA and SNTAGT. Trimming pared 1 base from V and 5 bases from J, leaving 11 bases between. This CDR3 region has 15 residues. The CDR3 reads CASSDLGQENEKLFF. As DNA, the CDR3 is TGTGCCAGCAGTGACTTGGGACAAGAAAATGAAAAACTGTTTTTT.

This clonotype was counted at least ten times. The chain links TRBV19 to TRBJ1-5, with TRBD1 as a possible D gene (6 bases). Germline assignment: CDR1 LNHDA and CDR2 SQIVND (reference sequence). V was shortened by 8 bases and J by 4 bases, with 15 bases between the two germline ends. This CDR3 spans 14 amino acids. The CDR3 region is CASLKGGLNQPQHF. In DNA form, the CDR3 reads TGTGCCAGTCTAAAGGGGGGGTTGAATCAGCCCCAGCATTTT.

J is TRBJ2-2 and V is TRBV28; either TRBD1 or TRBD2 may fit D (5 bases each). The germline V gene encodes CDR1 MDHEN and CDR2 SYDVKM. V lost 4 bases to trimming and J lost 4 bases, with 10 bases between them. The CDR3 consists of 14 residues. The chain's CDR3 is CASSYGGSTGELFF. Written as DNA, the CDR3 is TGTGCCAGCAGTTATGGGGGATCCACCGGGGAGCTGTTTTTT.

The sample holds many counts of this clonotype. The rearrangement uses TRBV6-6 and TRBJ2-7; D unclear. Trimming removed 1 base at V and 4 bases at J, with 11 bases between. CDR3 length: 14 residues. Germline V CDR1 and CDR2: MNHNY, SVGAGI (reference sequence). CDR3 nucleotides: TGTGCCAGCAGTTACTGGGATAGTTCATACGAGCAGTACTTC. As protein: CASSYWDSSYEQYF.

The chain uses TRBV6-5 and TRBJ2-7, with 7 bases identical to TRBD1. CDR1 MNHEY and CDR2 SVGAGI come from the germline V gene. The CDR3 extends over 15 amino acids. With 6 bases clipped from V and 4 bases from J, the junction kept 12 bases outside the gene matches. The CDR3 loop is CASSSDRVDAYEQYF. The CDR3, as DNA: TGTGCCAGCAGCTCAGACAGGGTCGATGCTTACGAGCAGTACTTC.

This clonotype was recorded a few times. CDR3 protein: CSASDSSNQPQHF. CDR3 coding DNA: TGCAGTGCTTCTGACAGTAGCAATCAGCCCCAGCATTTT. This chain uses TRBV20-1 with TRBJ1-5; a possible D gene is TRBD1 (5 bases). CDR3 length: 13 amino acids. Germline lookup yields CDR1 DFQATT and CDR2 SNEGSKA (reference sequence). V lost 5 bases and J 0 bases, leaving 8 bases between the germline ends.

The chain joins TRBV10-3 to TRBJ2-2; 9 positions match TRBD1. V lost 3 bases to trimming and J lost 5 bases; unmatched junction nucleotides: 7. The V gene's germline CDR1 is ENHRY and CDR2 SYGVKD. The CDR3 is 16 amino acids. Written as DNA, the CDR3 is TGTGCCATCAGTGACCTGGACAGGGGTTCTACCGGGGAGCTGTTTTTT. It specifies CAISDLDRGSTGELFF.